This T cell receptor beta chain was sequenced for a study of regulatory T cells in long-lasting Graves disease. Germline V gives CDR1 SGHDT, CDR2 YYEEEE. The CDR3 contains 14 residues. V was cut by 2 bases and J by 7 bases, with 10 bases left in between. Stated time point: newly diagnosed GD, antithyroid drugs for less than 3 months. The authors made the TCR library using RNA they extracted from PBMCs. Graves' disease diagnosis was established per American Thyroid Association guidelines. Both iRepertoire HTBI primers and Arm-PCR of CDR3 regions were used to build the TCR beta libraries. Each CDR3 protein is one row after TCRdb ran MiXCR on the multiplex PCR reads. The sample has hundreds of thousands of distinct CDR3 sequences, roughly 15% seen once; the top ten hold about 10%. In addition, the sample was reused for a study of T cells in Graves' hyperthyroidism and ophthalmopathy.

V usage is TRBV5-6 and J usage is TRBJ1-6; D perhaps matches TRBD1 (6 bases). This sequence originates from a woman aged 30 to 39 with Graves disease. The sample in question was peripheral blood mononuclear cells (PBMCs), obtained at new diagnosis, from a patient treated with antithyroid drugs. CDR3: CASSFRGGNSPLHF. For the CDR3, the DNA is TGTGCCAGCAGCTTCCGAGGGGGAAATTCACCCCTCCACTTT.